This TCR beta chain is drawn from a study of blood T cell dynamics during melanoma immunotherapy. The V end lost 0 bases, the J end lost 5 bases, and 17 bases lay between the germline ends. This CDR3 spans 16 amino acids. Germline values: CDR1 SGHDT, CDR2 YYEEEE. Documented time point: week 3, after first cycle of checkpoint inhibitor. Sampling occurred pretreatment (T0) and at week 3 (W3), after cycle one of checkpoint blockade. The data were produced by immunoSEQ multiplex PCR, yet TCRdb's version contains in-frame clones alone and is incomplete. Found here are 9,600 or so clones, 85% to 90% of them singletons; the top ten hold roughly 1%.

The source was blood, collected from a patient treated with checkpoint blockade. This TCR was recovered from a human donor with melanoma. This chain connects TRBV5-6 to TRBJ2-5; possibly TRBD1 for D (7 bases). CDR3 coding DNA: TGTGCCAGCAGCTTGGGGGGACAGCTGGCGGGGGAGACCCAGTACTTC. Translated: CASSLGGQLAGETQYF.